This T cell receptor (beta chain) comes out of a study of shared clonotypes between healthy human individuals. The healthy adult donors were HIV-negative and reported no recent acute infections or vaccinations. About 100 million PBMCs were counted before genomic DNA extraction. The trim removed 3 bases at V and 5 bases at J, leaving 5 bases unmatched. The germline gives CDR1 MGHDK, CDR2 SYGVNS. The CDR3 has 15 residues. Clones were sequenced by immunoSEQ multiplex PCR, and TCRdb holds only the in-frame ones, with some missing. The repertoire has fewer than 650,000 clones, 75% to 85% of them found once; the top ten carry under 15%.

This chain joins TRBV25-1 and TRBJ1-1; 11 bases fit TRBD1. The clonotype was recovered from a woman aged 40 to 50 in good health. Some clones in this sample may be carry-over from other donors' samples. Sample: PBMCs. The CDR3 here is CASSEPGTGGTEAFF. CDR3 nucleotides: TGTGCCAGCAGTGAGCCTGGGACAGGGGGTACTGAAGCTTTCTTT.